This T cell receptor beta chain was sequenced in a study of technical replicates of blood from several donors. V gave up 2 bases and J gave up 10 bases; unmatched junction bases: 7. CDR1 is MNHNS and CDR2 is SASEGT in the germline V gene. The CDR3 covers 16 residues. Profiling relied on immunoSEQ multiplex PCR, and the TCRdb table lists in-frame clones only, not all of them. The data hold roughly 71,000 clones, with less than 97% observed a single time. This TCR was sampled from a human donor in good health. The genes are TRBV6-1 and TRBJ2-3; 15 positions agree with TRBD2. The sample comprised T cells isolated from PBMCs. The CDR3 coding sequence is TGTGCCAGCAGTGAAACGCGGACTAGCGGGAGGGCCCCGCAGTATTTT. This translates into CASSETRTSGRAPQYF.